A single sample is the source of the 14 T cell receptor beta chains below, sequenced in a study of blood T cell repertoires in COVID-19 (dated by TCRdb to the early 2020s). Preparation of the library involved the immunoSEQ multiplex PCR assay. TCRdb took over this immuneACCESS table, retaining in-frame rearrangements with V and J assigned. Such tables are incomplete; in checked studies, under half of the missing clones stem from an unresolved V gene, and the remainder is unexplained. The sample records roughly 66,000 clones, about nine tenths of which are singletons. The ten largest clonotypes hold 10% to 15% of the sample. The sequenced sample consisted of peripheral blood. All receptors derive from a human donor with active COVID-19. The donor label of this sample is uncertain.

CDR3 amino acids: CASSYGLAGNEQYF. In DNA, the CDR3 is TGTGCCAGCAGTTACGGTCTAGCGGGTAACGAGCAGTACTTC. The chain uses TRBV6-5 and TRBJ2-7; the match to TRBD2 covers 8 bases. The CDR3 is 14 residues long. Germline-derived CDR1 and CDR2 are MNHEY and SVGAGI. The V segment lost 2 bases and the J segment 5 bases; nucleotides outside the gene matches: 5.

CDR3 sequence reads: CASSPPRTSGRFEQFF. The CDR3 DNA follows: TGTGCCAGCTCACCACCACGGACTAGCGGGAGGTTTGAGCAGTTCTTC. This chain uses TRBV18 with TRBJ2-1; 14 nucleotides line up with TRBD2. Germline loops: CDR1 KGHSH, CDR2 LQKENI. This CDR3 is 16 amino acids long. V lost 0 bases and J lost 9; bases outside the gene matches: 4.

The chain is built from TRBV5-5 and TRBJ2-3; 8 positions agree with TRBD2. CDR3 length: 15 residues. J gave up 1 base and V 0 bases, and 1 base lay outside the gene matches. Germline V lookup: CDR1 SGHKS, CDR2 YYEKEE (reference sequence). CDR3 in amino acids: CASSLGAGGTDTQYF. CDR3 nucleotide sequence: TGTGCCAGCAGCTTGGGAGCGGGAGGCACAGATACGCAGTATTTT.

The V and J genes are TRBV2 and TRBJ2-7, with 7 bases that match TRBD2. The germline gives CDR1 SNHLY, CDR2 FYNNEI. The CDR3 runs to 13 residues. Trimming at V came to 8 bases and at J to 3 bases, leaving 7 bases not matched to a gene. This chain's CDR3 is CASRGDGFYEQYF. The CDR3 DNA reads as TGTGCCAGCCGGGGGGACGGCTTCTACGAGCAGTACTTC.

This sequence joins TRBV5-4 and TRBJ2-3; 7 nucleotides match TRBD1. Germline V gene sequence: CDR1 SGHNT, CDR2 YYREEE (reference sequence). This CDR3 comprises 14 residues. The trim removed 6 bases at V and 1 base at J, leaving 5 bases unmatched. CDR3 in DNA: TGTGCCAGCACCGGACAGGCGGGCACAGATACGCAGTATTTT. Translation gives CASTGQAGTDTQYF.

The chain links TRBV7-7 to TRBJ2-7, with 8 bases matching TRBD2. The CDR3 is 18 residues long. Germline CDR1 reads SSHAT; CDR2 reads FNYEAQ (reference sequence). V shed 1 base, J shed 0 bases, and the junction held 11 bases outside the gene matches. CDR3 sequence (DNA): TGTGCCAGCAGCTTAGGAGCGGGAGTACCTAAAAGCTCCTACGAGCAGTACTTC. Its translation: CASSLGAGVPKSSYEQYF.

The chain links TRBV6-5 to TRBJ1-6, with 7 bases lining up with TRBD1. The CDR3 is 15 residues long. Germline lookup yields CDR1 MNHEY and CDR2 SVGAGI. With V trimmed by 6 bases and J by 5 bases, 7 bases remained unmatched. Written as DNA, the CDR3 is TGTGCCAGCAGCCCCCGGACAGGAGATAATTCACCCCTCCACTTT. It yields the protein CASSPRTGDNSPLHF.

This chain joins TRBV6-4 and TRBJ2-2, with TRBD2 matching 7 bases. CDR3 length: 13 residues. The germline V gene has CDR1 MRHNA and CDR2 SNTAGT. Trimming took 5 bases from V and 5 from J; bases not matched to a gene: 2. Written as DNA, the CDR3 is TGTGCCAGCAGTCTAGCGGAGACCGGGGAGCTGTTTTTT. Translating gives CASSLAETGELFF.

J is TRBJ1-1 and V is TRBV3-1 (or the pseudogene TRBV3-2), with D perhaps matching TRBD1 (6 bases). The V gene lost 6 bases and the J gene lost 11 bases, with 13 bases spanning the gap. Germline values: CDR1 LGHDT, CDR2 YNNKEL (reference sequence). The CDR3 is 11 residues long. The CDR3 reads CASRGGLGAFF. The CDR3 DNA is TGTGCCAGCAGGGGGGGGCTCGGGGCTTTCTTT.

This rearrangement joins TRBV11-2 to TRBJ2-1; TRBD2 agrees at 10 bases. CDR1 SGHAT and CDR2 FQNNGV come from the germline V gene. Unmatched junction bases numbered 3, after V lost 5 bases and J lost 2 bases. The CDR3 has 15 amino acids. The CDR3: CASSPSGRAYNEQFF. The CDR3 coding sequence is TGTGCCAGCAGCCCAAGCGGGAGGGCCTACAATGAGCAGTTCTTC.

The chain carries TRBV11-2 and TRBJ2-1, with TRBD2 matching 7 bases. Germline V gene lookup returns CDR1 SGHAT and CDR2 FQNNGV. V was pared by 5 bases and J by 2 bases, with 6 bases of the junction left unmatched. The CDR3 totals 15 residues. The CDR3 DNA reads TGTGCCAGCAGCGTATCTAGCGGCACCTACAATGAGCAGTTCTTC. Translation gives CASSVSSGTYNEQFF.

The chain uses TRBV5-4 and TRBJ2-1; 7 bases align to TRBD1. The CDR3 is 14 residues long. With V trimmed by 4 bases and J by 9 bases, 10 bases remained unmatched. Looked up from germline, CDR1 is SGHNT and CDR2 is YYREEE (reference sequence). CDR3 region: CASSPETGSAEQFF. DNA of the CDR3: TGTGCCAGCAGCCCAGAGACAGGGAGCGCTGAGCAGTTCTTC.

This sequence joins TRBV28 and TRBJ1-2; 7 nucleotides align to TRBD1. The CDR3 length is 14 residues. From germline, CDR1 is MDHEN and CDR2 SYDVKM. The junction had 9 bases not matched to a gene; V was cut back by 7 bases and J by 4 bases. The CDR3, as DNA: TGTGCCAGCACCCTCCCGGACAGGTTCTATGGCTACACCTTC. It encodes CASTLPDRFYGYTF.

The chain uses TRBV6-2 or TRBV6-3 and TRBJ2-1; 8 bases agree with TRBD1. The CDR3 is 14 amino acids. V shed 2 bases and J 12 bases; nucleotides not matched to a gene: 9. The V gene's germline CDR1 is MNHEY and CDR2 SVGEGT. CDR3 in amino acids: CASSYRTGSRVQFF. CDR3 nucleotide sequence: TGTGCCAGCAGTTACCGGACAGGGTCGCGAGTGCAGTTCTTC.